This T cell receptor beta chain derives from a study of a mutant IDH1 vaccine in newly diagnosed glioma. The wider study: Vaccination started 4-6 weeks after radiotherapy alone, or with temozolomide cycles. Before enrollment, patients got radiotherapy alone, temozolomide alone, or mostly the combination. Study results and limitations: Whatever changes occurred in top peripheral T cell clonotypes seemed unrelated to pseudoprogression.

Only a few counts were recorded for this clone. As yet, its antigen is unknown. Time point given: week 5, during vaccination. Doses consisted of 300 ug of mutant IDH1 20-mer peptide each, paired with topical imiquimod. Each astrocytoma in the donors was new, WHO grade 3 or 4, IDH1-mutant and ATRX-lost. With 3 bases removed from V and 4 bases from J, the gap between germline ends came to 11 bases. Per germline, CDR1 SGHRS and CDR2 YFSETQ. The CDR3 spans 14 residues. TCRdb's table, derived via immunoSEQ multiplex PCR, lists solely in-frame clones and lacks some. The data show under 95,000 clones, around 90% seen once.

This TCR came from a woman aged 45-60 years with glioma. The chain links TRBV5-1 to TRBJ1-5; a weak D match, TRBD1 (6 bases). The sample consisted of PBMCs, taken from a glioma patient whose treatment included an IDH1 peptide vaccine. The CDR3 bases are TGCGCCAGCAGCTACGAGGGGGAAAATCAGCCCCAGCATTTT. Protein: CASSYEGENQPQHF.